This is a list of T cell receptor beta chains from one sample in a study of regulatory T cells in long-lasting Graves disease. TCRdb analysed the multiplex PCR reads with MiXCR anew, one entry per CDR3 protein. The sample contains roughly 400,000 distinct CDR3 sequences, about a fifth of which appear only once. The source was peripheral blood mononuclear cells (PBMCs), collected when the disease was refractory, from a patient treated with antithyroid drugs. These TCRs come from a female donor with Graves disease. CDR3s include the opening cysteine and the closing phenylalanine or tryptophan. A D gene is named only where the DNA matches it firmly. Some rows have no size entry. The others give once, few or many, or a class for an expanded clone.

CDR3 protein | CDR3 DNA | clone size | J gene | D gene | V gene
CASTGSEDGKNSPLHF | TGTGCCAGCACCGGATCGGAGGACGGGAAAAATTCACCCCTCCACTTT | many | TRBJ1-6 | NA | TRBV28
CSAKIGTYNEQFF | TGCAGCGCTAAGATTGGAACCTACAATGAGCAGTTCTTC | NA | TRBJ2-1 | NA | TRBV29-1
CASRETGGAGETQYF | TGTGCCAGCAGGGAAACAGGGGGCGCGGGGGAGACCCAGTACTTC | NA | TRBJ2-5 | TRBD1 | TRBV6-1
CASSLRENAYEQYF | TGTGCCAGCAGTTTACGGGAGAATGCCTACGAGCAGTACTTC | many | TRBJ2-7 | NA | TRBV28
CASSFGDRATGELFF | TGTGCCAGCAGCTTTGGGGACAGGGCCACCGGGGAGCTGTTTTTT | NA | TRBJ2-2 | TRBD1 | TRBV5-6
CASFGQARKHNAGELFF | TGTGCCAGCTTTGGGCAGGCACGAAAACACAACGCCGGGGAGCTGTTTTTT | NA | TRBJ2-2 | NA | TRBV6-2/TRBV6-3
CASRKDRAASGANVLTF | TGTGCCAGCAGAAAAGACAGGGCCGCCTCTGGGGCCAACGTCCTGACTTTC | many | TRBJ2-6 | TRBD1 | TRBV2
CASSIEGGPNTQYF | TGTGCCAGTAGTATTGAGGGGGGCCCAAATACGCAGTATTTT | few | TRBJ2-3 | NA | TRBV19
CASSFSTPSSYTGELFF | TGTGCCAGCAGTTTCTCTACCCCTAGTAGTTACACCGGGGAGCTGTTTTTT | many | TRBJ2-2 | NA | TRBV28
CASSIQGLPQHF | TGTGCCAGTAGTATCCAGGGTCTGCCCCAGCATTTT | NA | TRBJ1-5 | NA | TRBV19
CASSLRGQGVRETQYF | TGTGCCAGCAGCTTACGGGGACAGGGGGTTCGAGAGACCCAGTACTTC | many | TRBJ2-5 | TRBD1 | TRBV7-2
CATLDIQDQDNYGYTF | TGTGCCACACTGGACATCCAAGACCAAGATAACTATGGCTACACCTTC | many | TRBJ1-2 | NA | TRBV12-3/TRBV12-4
CASSPNINQPQHF | TGCGCCAGCAGCCCCAACATCAATCAGCCCCAGCATTTT | NA | TRBJ1-5 | NA | TRBV5-1
CSARARDGYNQPQHF | TGCAGTGCTAGAGCGAGGGACGGCTACAATCAGCCCCAGCATTTT | NA | TRBJ1-5 | NA | TRBV20-1
CASRGRGNYGYTF | TGTGCCAGCAGAGGACGGGGCAACTATGGCTACACCTTC | few | TRBJ1-2 | NA | TRBV27
CASSPKMYGEAFF | TGTGCCAGTAGCCCAAAGATGTACGGTGAAGCTTTCTTT | NA | TRBJ1-1 | NA | TRBV19
CATSRGDLGNQPQHF | TGTGCCACCAGCAGAGGGGACCTCGGCAATCAGCCCCAGCATTTT | many | TRBJ1-5 | NA | TRBV15
CASSLTATGTANTEAFF | TGCGCCAGCAGCTTGACTGCGACCGGGACAGCGAACACTGAAGCTTTCTTT | few | TRBJ1-1 | TRBD1 | TRBV5-1
CASSQDRQGEGYTF | TGCGCCAGCAGCCAAGATCGGCAGGGAGAGGGCTACACCTTC | NA | TRBJ1-2 | NA | TRBV4-1
CASIQNVVSQAFF | TGTGCCAGCATCCAGAATGTGGTTTCTCAAGCTTTCTTT | many | TRBJ1-1 | NA | TRBV2
CACQWGVRGTEAFF | TGTGCCTGCCAGTGGGGGGTTCGCGGCACTGAAGCTTTCTTT | few | TRBJ1-1 | NA | TRBV30
CASSLVANRASYEQYF | TGTGCCAGCAGCTTAGTTGCGAACAGAGCCTCCTACGAGCAGTACTTC | NA | TRBJ2-7 | NA | TRBV7-9
CASSLANTYGYTF | TGTGCCAGCAGCTTAGCTAATACCTATGGCTACACCTTC | NA | TRBJ1-2 | NA | TRBV7-9
CASSRSTIDTGELFF | TGTGCCAGCAGTAGGAGCACCATCGACACCGGGGAGCTGTTTTTT | NA | TRBJ2-2 | NA | TRBV27
CASSQGPGAAEAFF | TGTGCCAGCAGCCAAGGCCCGGGGGCAGCTGAAGCTTTCTTT | many | TRBJ1-1 | NA | TRBV3-1
CASSIGDRGRSGYGYTF | TGTGCCAGCAGTATCGGGGACAGGGGGCGTAGTGGCTATGGCTACACCTTC | many | TRBJ1-2 | TRBD1 | TRBV6-1
CASTLFDLEAFF | TGTGCCAGCACCTTGTTCGACCTCGAAGCTTTCTTT | NA | TRBJ1-1 | NA | TRBV7-9
CASSIGTKEAQYF | TGTGCCAGCAGCATTGGGACGAAAGAGGCCCAGTACTTC | few | TRBJ2-5 | NA | TRBV12-3/TRBV12-4
CASSLGIKYGYTF | TGTGCCAGCAGTTTAGGGATAAAATATGGCTACACCTTC | many | TRBJ1-2 | NA | TRBV12-3/TRBV12-4
CASSSRDNQETQYF | TGTGCCAGCAGCTCCCGGGACAACCAAGAGACCCAGTACTTC | many | TRBJ2-5 | NA | TRBV7-2
CASSLGIGETQYF | TGTGCCAGCAGCTTAGGTATCGGGGAGACCCAGTACTTC | many | TRBJ2-5 | NA | TRBV7-8